These 5 T cell receptor beta chains share one sample of origin, sequenced in a study of cytomegalovirus exposure and HLA in healthy donors. The PCR ran on 60 Vbeta and 13 Jbeta primers. Using immunoSEQ multiplex PCR, the repertoire was profiled, and TCRdb retains in-frame clones only, with some absent. This table holds over 75,000 clones, roughly 80% found once. The sequenced material came from PBMCs. The receptors here all came from a man in his forties in good health and CMV-seropositive.

The CDR3 sequence is CASSWDGTGPYEQYF. CDR3 in DNA: TGTGCCAGCAGCTGGGACGGGACAGGGCCCTACGAGCAGTACTTC. The chain carries TRBV5-5 and TRBJ2-5, with 9 nucleotides matching TRBD1. The J call may not be correct, given that the DNA end is closer to TRBJ2-7. Germline values: CDR1 SGHKS, CDR2 YYEKEE (reference sequence). CDR3 length: 15 amino acids.

The chain links TRBV29-1 to TRBJ2-5; TRBD1 matches at 9 bases. CDR1 and CDR2 (germline): SQVTM, ANQGSEA. The ends lost 3 bases at V and 0 bases at J; junction bases unmatched: 2. The CDR3 is made up of 14 amino acids. CDR3 nucleotides: TGCAGCGTTGATGGGACAGGGCACCAAGAGACCCAGTACTTC. This sequence encodes CSVDGTGHQETQYF. Supplemented by reference TRBV29-1 and TRBJ2-5, the full variable domain reads SAVISQKPSRDICQRGTSLTIQCQVDSQVTMMFWYRQQPGQSLTLIATANQGSEATYESGFVIDKFPISRPNLTFSTLTVSNMSPEDSSIYLCSVDGTGHQETQYFGPGTRLLVL.

The chain recombines TRBV6-4 with TRBJ2-2, with D tentatively TRBD2 (5 bases). This CDR3 region has 13 residues. In germline, CDR1 is MRHNA, CDR2 SNTAGT. Trimming left V 6 bases short and J 4 bases short, with 9 bases between. CDR3 DNA: TGTGCCAGCAGGACTACTCTCACCGGGGAGCTGTTTTTT. The encoded protein is CASRTTLTGELFF.

The chain combines TRBV28 with TRBJ2-7; the match to TRBD2 covers 8 bases. The CDR3 loop spans 12 amino acids. The V gene end was trimmed by 6 bases and the J gene end by 3 bases; junction bases not matched to a gene: 1. Germline CDR1 and CDR2: MDHEN and SYDVKM. In nucleotides, the CDR3 is TGTGCCAGCAGCGGGACTAGCTACGAGCAGTACTTC. It codes for CASSGTSYEQYF. The whole variable domain, remainder taken from reference TRBV28 and TRBJ2-7, is DVKVTQSSRYLVKRTGEKVFLECVQDMDHENMFWYRQDPGLGLRLIYFSYDVKMKEKGDIPEGYSVSREKKERFSLILESASTNQTSMYLCASSGTSYEQYFGPGTRLTVT.

CDR3 protein: CASSEYGQETQYF. In nucleotides, the CDR3 is TGTGCCAGCAGTGAATACGGCCAAGAGACCCAGTACTTC. V gene TRBV2 combines with J gene TRBJ2-5; no firm D call. This CDR3 is built from 13 residues. CDR1 and CDR2 (germline): SNHLY, FYNNEI. Deletions cut 2 bases from V and 1 base from J, with 5 bases between.